This T cell receptor (beta chain) appears in the sequencing data of a study of vaccination and CD4 T cells after COVID-19. The wider study: There were six male and four female convalescents, and two of them were Hispanic.

Noted treatment: roughly 11-day PBMC culture with coronavirus spike peptide pools or control peptides (ViraFEST assay). For ViraFEST, peptide pools expanded antigen-specific T cells, after which the TCRs were sequenced. Cultured CD4+ T cells had their DNA profiled by the Oncomine TCR Beta short-read assay. Each CDR3 protein is one row after TCRdb ran MiXCR on the PCR reads. The table records about 20,000 distinct CDR3 sequences, roughly three fifths of them present only once. As concerns this clonotype: Its matching antigen is unknown.

V was shortened by 0 bases and J by 6 bases, with 14 bases between the two germline ends. CDR1 and CDR2 (germline): SGHVS, FQNEAQ. CDR3 length: 15 residues. The receptor was derived from a human donor who had recovered from COVID-19. The genes are TRBV7-8 and TRBJ1-2; D is possibly TRBD1 (6 bases). Here the sequenced sample was CD4+ T cells from blood, cultured in vitro, taken after SARS-CoV-2 vaccination. As DNA, the CDR3 is TGTGCCAGCAGCTTAGCTGCGGGGGCAGGCCATGGCTACACCTTC. Amino acid sequence: CASSLAAGAGHGYTF.